These 21 T cell receptor beta chains originate from one sample sequenced in a study of CD8 T cells in ankylosing spondylitis. TCRdb re-called the 5' RACE reads with MiXCR, one entry per CDR3 protein. The sample yields just over 350,000 distinct CDR3 sequences, approximately 22% seen once. Sequences were obtained from blood, either unsorted or a sorted T cell fraction (not recorded which). These receptors all come from a male donor with ankylosing spondylitis or in good health (not recorded which).

This clonotype was found a few times. The V gene is TRBV7-3, the J gene TRBJ1-1; D is possibly TRBD1 (6 bases). With 2 bases removed from V and 4 bases from J, the gap between germline ends came to 14 bases. The CDR3 covers 15 residues. The germline CDR1 and CDR2 sequences are SGHTA and FQGTGA. The CDR3 sequence: CASSLGGGQSTEAFF. CDR3 sequence (DNA): TGTGCCAGCAGCTTAGGGGGCGGACAGAGCACTGAAGCTTTCTTT.

This clonotype appeared a few times. The V gene is TRBV29-1, the J gene TRBJ2-7, with D possibly being TRBD1 (5 bases). The CDR3 sequence is 18 residues long. Deletions cut 0 bases from V and 5 bases from J, with 26 bases between. CDR1 is SQVTM and CDR2 is ANQGSEA in the germline V gene. CDR3 coding DNA: TGCAGCGTTGAAGATAAGGTCAAGGACGGCAGGGTCGGCCACGAGCAGTACTTC. This encodes CSVEDKVKDGRVGHEQYF.

The chain links TRBV5-6 to TRBJ2-2, with 9 bases aligning to TRBD2. Germline values: CDR1 SGHDT, CDR2 YYEEEE. The CDR3 runs to 17 residues. The ends lost 2 bases at V and 0 bases at J; junction bases unmatched: 5. CDR3 sequence (DNA): TGTGCCAGCAGCTTCTTAAAGCGGGGGGCGAACACCGGGGAGCTGTTTTTT. Translation gives CASSFLKRGANTGELFF.

The chain combines TRBV5-1 with TRBJ2-5; the match to TRBD1 covers 8 bases. J lost 2 bases, V lost 1 base, and 7 bases had no gene match. This CDR3 has 16 residues. Germline values: CDR1 SGHRS, CDR2 YFSETQ. The DNA of the CDR3 is TGCGCCAGCAGCTTGCCCAGACAGGGGTGGCAAGAGACCCAGTACTTC. It codes for CASSLPRQGWQETQYF.

The V gene is TRBV14, the J gene TRBJ2-7; D call uncertain. The CDR3 totals 12 residues. V lost 1 base and J lost 5, with 6 bases in between. Germline values: CDR1 SGHDN, CDR2 FVKESK. The CDR3 sequence: CASSQVGNEQYF. The CDR3 DNA follows: TGTGCCAGCAGCCAAGTGGGAAACGAGCAGTACTTC. The complete variable domain, with remaining parts taken from reference TRBV14 and TRBJ2-7, reads EAGVTQFPSHSVIEKGQTVTLRCDPISGHDNLYWYRRVMGKEIKFLLHFVKESKQDESGMPNNRFLAERTGGTYSTLKVQPAELEDSGVYFCASSQVGNEQYFGPGTRLTVT.

A few counts support this clonotype. J is TRBJ2-7 and V is TRBV11-2; the D is unclear. V lost 5 bases and J lost 7, with 18 bases in between. Germline V gene sequence: CDR1 SGHAT, CDR2 FQNNGV. The CDR3 sequence is 14 residues long. This CDR3 is CASSGSDIAPEQYF. CDR3 bases: TGTGCCAGCAGCGGGTCTGACATAGCTCCTGAGCAGTACTTC.

The rearrangement uses TRBV28 and TRBJ2-5, with D hard to call. The CDR3 extends over 12 amino acids. Looked up from germline, CDR1 is MDHEN and CDR2 is SYDVKM. With 1 base removed from V and 3 bases from J, the gap between germline ends came to 3 bases. CDR3 nucleotides: TGTGCCAGCAGTTTATACGAAGAGACCCAGTACTTC. It specifies CASSLYEETQYF.

This chain connects TRBV11-2 to TRBJ2-7, with a possible D match to TRBD1 (6 bases). CDR1 and CDR2 from the germline V gene are SGHAT and FQNNGV. This CDR3 has 14 residues. With 0 bases removed from V and 2 bases from J, the gap between germline ends came to 8 bases. This CDR3 reads CASSLEGAPYEQYF. For the CDR3, the DNA is TGTGCCAGCAGCTTAGAGGGGGCCCCCTACGAGCAGTACTTC. Together with reference TRBV11-2 and TRBJ2-7, the CDR3 gives the full variable domain: EAGVAQSPRYKIIEKRQSVAFWCNPISGHATLYWYQQILGQGPKLLIQFQNNGVVDDSQLPKDRFSAERLKGVDSTLKIQPAKLEDSAVYLCASSLEGAPYEQYFGPGTRLTVT.

This clonotype was observed many times. The chain links TRBV12-3 or TRBV12-4 to TRBJ1-1; D is uncertain. The CDR3 is 14 amino acids. V lost 7 bases, J lost 0 bases, and 12 bases lay in between. The CDR3 nucleotides read TGTGCCAGCACCGTAACGAGGATGAACACTGAAGCTTTCTTT. The encoded protein is CASTVTRMNTEAFF.

This clonotype was seen a handful of times. The J gene is TRBJ1-2, the V gene TRBV12-3 or TRBV12-4; TRBD1 might be the D (5 bases). The CDR3 contains 12 residues. Between the trimmed V and J ends, which lost 8 bases and 6 bases, there was a span of 13 bases. The CDR3 protein is CASSPRGNGYTF. The CDR3 bases are TGTGCCAGCTCCCCTCGGGGCAATGGCTACACCTTC.

The gene calls are TRBV29-1 and TRBJ2-5, with D possibly being TRBD1 (6 bases). With 6 bases removed from V and 1 base from J, the gap between germline ends came to 12 bases. The CDR3 consists of 13 residues. Germline CDR1 SQVTM, CDR2 ANQGSEA. CDR3 sequence (DNA): TGCAGCGTCCCCGGGACAATCCAAGAGACCCAGTACTTC. This translates into CSVPGTIQETQYF.

This clonotype was seen only a few times. This chain joins TRBV28 and TRBJ2-5; D tentatively fits TRBD1 or TRBD2 (5 bases each). The CDR3 is 15 residues long. Looked up from germline, CDR1 is MDHEN and CDR2 is SYDVKM. The V end lost 7 bases, the J end lost 5 bases, and 20 bases lay between the germline ends. This CDR3 reads CASTFRGTGGETQYF. The CDR3, as DNA: TGTGCCAGCACCTTCAGAGGGACGGGTGGCGAGACCCAGTACTTC.

In this sample, this clonotype turned up a few times. The V and J genes are TRBV7-9 and TRBJ1-1; D call uncertain. The CDR3 consists of 15 residues. Trimming removed 0 bases from V and 7 bases from J, with 15 bases in between. Germline V gene data show CDR1 as SEHNR and CDR2 as FQNEAQ (reference sequence). CDR3 in amino acids: CASSLATGPKFEAFF. CDR3 DNA: TGTGCCAGCAGCTTAGCAACCGGGCCGAAATTTGAAGCTTTCTTT. The whole variable domain, filled in from reference TRBV7-9 and TRBJ1-1, reads DTGVSQNPRHKITKRGQNVTFRCDPISEHNRLYWYRQTLGQGPEFLTYFQNEAQLEKSRLLSDRFSAERPKGSFSTLEIQRTEQGDSAMYLCASSLATGPKFEAFFGQGTRLTVV.

This chain links TRBV6-1 with TRBJ1-5; possibly TRBD1 for D (6 bases). Deletions cut 6 bases from V and 3 bases from J, with 12 bases between. Germline V gene lookup returns CDR1 MNHNS and CDR2 SASEGT. This CDR3 has 14 amino acids. The CDR3 here is CASSRDKNNQPQHF. CDR3 nucleotide sequence: TGTGCCAGCAGCAGGGACAAGAACAATCAGCCCCAGCATTTT.

Only a few counts were recorded for this clonotype. This chain uses TRBV5-1 with TRBJ2-2; TRBD2 is a possible D gene (6 bases). The CDR3 covers 15 residues. The germline V gene has CDR1 SGHRS and CDR2 YFSETQ. Between the trimmed V and J ends, which lost 2 bases and 5 bases, there was a span of 13 bases. The CDR3 bases are TGCGCCAGCAGCTTCTGGGCGGGGTCGACCGGGGAGCTGTTTTTT. Protein sequence: CASSFWAGSTGELFF.

The CDR3 loop is CASGRGAKNIQYF. For the CDR3, the DNA is TGTGCCAGCGGAAGGGGTGCCAAAAACATTCAGTACTTC. The chain combines TRBV28 with TRBJ2-4; D perhaps matches TRBD1 (5 bases). CDR1 and CDR2 (germline): MDHEN, SYDVKM. The V end lost 8 bases, the J end lost 1 base, and 9 bases lay between the germline ends. There are 13 residues in the CDR3.

This clonotype was seen a few times. The rearrangement uses TRBV7-9 and TRBJ2-3, with D tentatively TRBD1 (6 bases). In germline, CDR1 is SEHNR, CDR2 FQNEAQ (reference sequence). The V end was cut by 4 bases, the J end by 0 bases, with 17 bases between. The CDR3 has 17 amino acids. CDR3 sequence: CASSYREGQLSTDTQYF. The CDR3 nucleotides read TGTGCCAGCAGCTATAGAGAGGGACAATTGAGCACAGATACGCAGTATTTT.

This clonotype was observed a few times. The V call is TRBV7-9, the J call TRBJ2-1; D unclear. V was clipped by 4 bases and J by 8 bases, with 12 bases between them. Looked up from germline, CDR1 is SEHNR and CDR2 is FQNEAQ (reference sequence). The CDR3 runs 13 residues. The CDR3 DNA reads as TGTGCCAGCAGCTCGGGTATAGTCCATGAGCAGTTCTTC. Its protein product is CASSSGIVHEQFF.

This clonotype was counted only a few times. This chain links TRBV5-5 with TRBJ2-5; perhaps D is TRBD1 or TRBD2 (6 bases each). V dropped 3 bases and J dropped 3 bases, with 15 bases sitting between them. The germline gives CDR1 SGHKS, CDR2 YYEKEE (reference sequence). CDR3 length equals 15 residues. CDR3 coding DNA: TGTGCCAGCAGCTACGGGGGCAGTATTGAAGAGACCCAGTACTTC. Amino acid sequence: CASSYGGSIEETQYF.

In its sample, this clonotype was seen a few times. This chain connects TRBV6-5 to TRBJ2-7; D not certain. Germline V gives CDR1 MNHEY, CDR2 SVGAGI. Trimming removed 0 bases from V and 4 bases from J, with 16 bases in between. The CDR3 is made up of 16 amino acids. CDR3: CASSYSSTGNYYEQYF. The CDR3 DNA is TGTGCCAGCAGTTACTCGTCCACTGGCAACTATTACGAGCAGTACTTC.

A few counts support this clonotype. This chain uses TRBV7-9 with TRBJ2-5, with 7 positions matching TRBD1. Per the germline V gene, CDR1 is SEHNR and CDR2 is FQNEAQ (reference sequence). This CDR3 comprises 15 residues. The junction had 8 bases not matched to a gene; V was cut back by 6 bases and J by 1 base. In DNA form, the CDR3 reads TGTGCCAGCAGGTTAACGGACAGGAGCCAAGAGACCCAGTACTTC. The encoded protein is CASRLTDRSQETQYF.